The clone carrying this TCR beta chain was found many times. The read terminates 3 residues ahead of where the CDR3 ends, so the germline J gene completes it. The data originate from a study of T cell clonality in common variable immunodeficiency. V was clipped by 4 bases and J by 9 bases; unmatched bases: 8. The CDR3 runs to 16 residues. Germline V gives CDR1 MNHEY, CDR2 SVGEGT. The method was immunoSEQ multiplex PCR; TCRdb's version includes in-frame clones alone and lacks a portion of them. The table lists about 52,000 clones, with no singletons. The sequence came from a person aged 18 to 70 in good health. The specimen was peripheral blood mononuclear cells. The rearrangement uses TRBV6-2 or TRBV6-3 and TRBJ2-1; TRBD2 matches at 14 bases. CDR3 amino acids: CASSFQTSGRVVEQFF. The sequenced part of the CDR3 DNA is TGTGCCAGCAGTTTCCAGACTAGCGGGAGGGTTGTTGAG.